One and the same sample provided the 26 T cell receptor beta chains below, sequenced in a study of CD8 T cells in Susac syndrome (dated by TCRdb to 2018 to 2020). Library preparation employed the immunoSEQ multiplex PCR assay. RNA was extracted with the RNeasy kit and roughly 0.45 to 1 ug was reverse transcribed using random hexamers. Clones were called with MiXCR by TCRdb after fastp trimmed the public reads at Q25, and only in-frame beta chains were retained. Each entry merges the rows of one CDR3 protein and shows their most common DNA and genes. This sample is represented by some 300,000 distinct CDR3 sequences; roughly 85% of them were singletons. The ten largest account for 0.21% of the sample. Sequencing was performed on CD8+ T cells from PBMCs. The receptors shown here come from a human donor with multiple sclerosis.

This clonotype appeared once. Relative to the germline gene, one junction end is altered; a read error may explain this. The chain joins TRBV19 to TRBJ2-5; D is perhaps TRBD1 (5 bases). This CDR3 spans 11 amino acids. Looked up from germline, CDR1 is LNHDA and CDR2 is SQIVND (reference sequence). CDR3 in amino acids: CASADREAQYF. DNA of the CDR3: TGTGCCAGTGCTGACAGAGAGGCCCAGTACTTC.

This clonotype came up a few times. V and J are TRBV6-5 and TRBJ2-1; tentative D call: TRBD2 (5 bases). Per the germline V gene, CDR1 is MNHEY and CDR2 is SVGAGI. There are 16 residues in the CDR3. Trimming left V 2 bases short and J 0 bases short, with 11 bases between. CDR3 protein: CASSYVRASSYNEQFF. CDR3 DNA: TGTGCCAGCAGTTACGTGCGGGCTAGCTCCTACAATGAGCAGTTCTTC.

The chain recombines TRBV30 with TRBJ1-2; D not resolved. CDR3 length equals 13 residues. CDR1 is GTSNPN and CDR2 is SVGIG in the germline V gene (reference sequence). Trimming removed 3 bases from V and 3 bases from J, with 11 bases in between. DNA of the CDR3: TGTGCCTGGAGGGCAAACATTGACTATGGCTACACCTTC. This gives the protein CAWRANIDYGYTF.

This chain uses TRBV7-8 with TRBJ2-3, with TRBD2 matching 13 bases. CDR3 length equals 20 residues. The trim removed 4 bases at V and 2 bases at J, leaving 15 bases unmatched. Germline CDR1 reads SGHVS; CDR2 reads FQNEAQ. The CDR3 DNA follows: TGTGCCAGCAGCTGGCCGGGACTAGCGGGATCCACGGGGGACACAGATACGCAGTATTTT. Translated: CASSWPGLAGSTGDTDTQYF.

This clonotype was seen a few times. The chain employs TRBV6-5 and TRBJ1-2; a possible D gene is TRBD1 (6 bases). CDR1 is MNHEY, CDR2 SVGAGI, per germline. This CDR3 has 15 amino acids. Trimming cost V 0 bases and J 2 bases, with 10 bases left between them. CDR3 DNA sequence: TGTGCCAGCAGTTACTCGCGGGGGACAAACTATGGCTACACCTTC. This translates into CASSYSRGTNYGYTF.

The V gene is TRBV5-1, the J gene TRBJ2-7, with D possibly being TRBD1 or TRBD2 (5 bases each). This CDR3 is built from 18 residues. Germline loops: CDR1 SGHRS, CDR2 YFSETQ. Trimming took 0 bases from V and 0 from J, leaving 19 bases between them. CDR3 sequence reads: CASSLAMGVTQSSYEQYF. CDR3 bases: TGCGCCAGCAGCTTGGCCATGGGGGTCACACAGAGCTCCTACGAGCAGTACTTC. Together with reference TRBV5-1 and TRBJ2-7, the CDR3 gives the full variable domain: KAGVTQTPRYLIKTRGQQVTLSCSPISGHRSVSWYQQTPGQGLQFLFEYFSETQRNKGNFPGRFSGRQFSNSRSEMNVSTLELGDSALYLCASSLAMGVTQSSYEQYFGPGTRLTVT.

V gene TRBV4-3 combines with J gene TRBJ2-7, with D maybe TRBD2 (5 bases). This CDR3 has 17 amino acids. Germline CDR1 is LGHNA and CDR2 is YSLEER. The germline V and J ends were trimmed by 1 base and 0 bases, with 16 bases remaining between them. Here the CDR3 reads CASSQVTALDSSYEQYF. The CDR3 DNA reads TGCGCCAGCAGCCAAGTTACAGCCTTGGACTCCTCCTACGAGCAGTACTTC.

The gene calls are TRBV4-3 and TRBJ1-3; D remains ambiguous. Trimming removed 6 bases from V and 2 bases from J, with 14 bases in between. In germline, CDR1 is LGHNA, CDR2 YSLEER. The CDR3 spans 15 residues. The CDR3 DNA reads TGCGCCAGCAGTCGACTCCTAGCCACTGGAAACACCATATATTTT. It codes for CASSRLLATGNTIYF.

The J gene is TRBJ1-5, the V gene TRBV10-1; D gene uncertain. V dropped 2 bases and J dropped 5 bases, with 13 bases sitting between them. The CDR3 totals 15 residues. Germline loops: CDR1 WNHNN, CDR2 SYGVQD (reference sequence). DNA of the CDR3: TGCGCCAGCAGTGAGGGAGGGTGTTTGGATCAGCCCCAGCATTTT. This translates into CASSEGGCLDQPQHF.

This chain connects TRBV7-7 to TRBJ2-1, with 9 bases fitting TRBD2. V trimming: 3 bases; J trimming: 4 bases; junction bases outside the gene matches: 7. This CDR3 comprises 16 residues. Germline lookup yields CDR1 SSHAT and CDR2 FNYEAQ (reference sequence). The CDR3 protein is CASSLDQTSGYNEQFF. The CDR3 DNA reads TGTGCCAGCAGCTTGGATCAGACTAGCGGATACAATGAGCAGTTCTTC. Supplemented by reference TRBV7-7 and TRBJ2-1, the full variable domain reads GAGVSQSPRYKVTKRGQDVTLRCDPISSHATLYWYQQALGQGPEFLTYFNYEAQPDKSGLPSDRFSAERPEGSISTLTIQRTEQRDSAMYRCASSLDQTSGYNEQFFGPGTRLTVL.

The chain combines TRBV19 with TRBJ2-5; 10 bases agree with TRBD2. Germline V CDR1 and CDR2: LNHDA, SQIVND (reference sequence). This CDR3 region has 13 residues. The J segment lost 13 bases and the V segment lost 3 bases, leaving 8 bases of the junction unmatched. The CDR3, as DNA: TGTGCCAGTAGTATGATAGCGGGAGGACCCCGGTACTTC. Residues: CASSMIAGGPRYF.

The rearrangement uses TRBV19 and TRBJ1-5; D unresolved. Germline V gene sequence: CDR1 LNHDA, CDR2 SQIVND (reference sequence). V was pared by 7 bases and J by 0 bases, with 7 bases between. The CDR3 contains 13 residues. CDR3 loop: CASTPLSNQPQHF. The CDR3 nucleotides are TGTGCCAGTACCCCACTTAGCAATCAGCCCCAGCATTTT.

This clonotype was seen just once. The gene calls are TRBV7-2 and TRBJ2-7, with D maybe TRBD2 (5 bases). V dropped 1 base and J dropped 2 bases, with 12 bases sitting between them. The germline gives CDR1 SGHTA, CDR2 FQGNSA. This CDR3 has 15 amino acids. The CDR3 spells CASSLDWTLAYEQYF. The CDR3 region has the DNA TGTGCCAGCAGCTTAGATTGGACTCTCGCCTACGAGCAGTACTTC.

This sequence joins TRBV28 and TRBJ2-1; 7 bases align to TRBD1. Germline values: CDR1 MDHEN, CDR2 SYDVKM. This CDR3 contains 16 residues. Germline trimming cut 4 bases from V and 6 bases from J; bases unmatched to any gene: 12. CDR3 bases: TGTGCCAGCAGTTCCACCCTGACAGGGTGGGGCAATGAGCAGTTCTTC. Translating it yields CASSSTLTGWGNEQFF.

This clonotype was recorded a few times. V usage is TRBV11-2 and J usage is TRBJ2-7; 11 bases match TRBD1. Germline CDR1 is SGHAT and CDR2 is FQNNGV. The CDR3 loop spans 17 amino acids. V shed 1 base, J shed 1 base, and the junction held 6 bases outside the gene matches. DNA for the CDR3: TGTGCCAGCAGCTTAGGGACAGGGGGCCGCTCTTCCTACGAGCAGTACTTC. Its translation is CASSLGTGGRSSYEQYF.

This clonotype has a single count. The rearrangement joins TRBV12-3 or TRBV12-4 to TRBJ2-7; tentatively, D is TRBD2 (5 bases). CDR3 length: 14 residues. Trimming took off 3 bases at V and 2 bases at J, with 11 bases between the two ends. The CDR3 spells CASSFRGKPYEQYF. The CDR3 coding sequence is TGTGCCAGCAGTTTCCGGGGAAAGCCCTACGAGCAGTACTTC.

DNA of the CDR3: TGTGCCAGCAGTTACCAAGGACGGAGGGGGAACGAGGAGCTGTTTTTT. Translation gives CASSYQGRRGNEELFF. The rearrangement links TRBV6-5 to TRBJ2-2; D possibly matches TRBD1 or TRBD2 (6 bases each). Germline assignment: CDR1 MNHEY and CDR2 SVGAGI. Deletions cut 2 bases from V and 10 bases from J, with 20 bases between. There are 16 residues in the CDR3.

The chain is built from TRBV27 and TRBJ2-7; 8 bases fit TRBD1. This CDR3 is built from 19 residues. CDR1 and CDR2 from the germline V gene are MNHEY and SMNVEV (reference sequence). Trimming at V came to 5 bases and at J to 3 bases, leaving 21 bases not matched to a gene. The CDR3 protein is CASSLSGTGVLVLFYEQYF. The CDR3, as DNA: TGTGCCAGCAGTCTTTCGGGGACAGGCGTACTCGTCCTGTTCTACGAGCAGTACTTC.

J is TRBJ1-1 and V is TRBV7-9; D might be TRBD1 (6 bases). CDR1 is SEHNR, CDR2 FQNEAQ, per germline (reference sequence). The CDR3 loop spans 16 amino acids. V gave up 1 base and J gave up 3 bases, with 15 bases separating them. The CDR3 DNA sequence: TGTGCCAGCAGCTTAGTGTATCGGGGGCAGGACACTGAAGCTTTCTTT. Residues: CASSLVYRGQDTEAFF. Filled out from reference TRBV7-9 and TRBJ1-1, the complete variable domain reads DTGVSQNPRHKITKRGQNVTFRCDPISEHNRLYWYRQTLGQGPEFLTYFQNEAQLEKSRLLSDRFSAERPKGSFSTLEIQRTEQGDSAMYLCASSLVYRGQDTEAFFGQGTRLTVV.

This clonotype was found once. The chain links TRBV28 to TRBJ2-5; D is possibly TRBD2 (6 bases). Germline V CDR1 and CDR2: MDHEN, SYDVKM. The V end was cut by 6 bases, the J end by 0 bases, with 17 bases between. The CDR3 consists of 16 residues. The CDR3 DNA follows: TGTGCCAGCAGCCTCCGGGATTGGGGGGACCAAGAGACCCAGTACTTC. Translated: CASSLRDWGDQETQYF.

CDR3 bases: TGTGCCGAGGCGCAGAGTCTTTTCTACGAGCAGTACTTC. It translates to CAEAQSLFYEQYF. The chain is built from TRBV6-2 or TRBV6-3 and TRBJ2-7; no reliable D call. The CDR3 is 13 residues long. Trimming took off 11 bases at V and 3 bases at J, with 17 bases between the two ends. Germline CDR1 and CDR2: MNHEY and SVGEGT.

The chain joins TRBV28 to TRBJ2-2; 7 nucleotides line up with TRBD2. The CDR3 is 15 amino acids. V dropped 3 bases and J dropped 0; count of bases not matched to a gene: 1. Per the germline V gene, CDR1 is MDHEN and CDR2 is SYDVKM. CDR3 in amino acids: CASSFGTTNTGELFF. The CDR3 DNA is TGTGCCAGCAGTTTCGGGACTACGAACACCGGGGAGCTGTTTTTT.

This clonotype turned up a few times. The genes are TRBV12-3 or TRBV12-4 and TRBJ2-1, with D unclear. This CDR3 spans 12 amino acids. The V end was cut by 3 bases, the J end by 2 bases, with 2 bases between. In nucleotides, the CDR3 is TGTGCCAGCAGTTTGGCCTACAATGAGCAGTTCTTC. This encodes CASSLAYNEQFF.

This chain uses TRBV15 with TRBJ1-2, with D tentatively TRBD1 (6 bases). Trimming removed 0 bases from V and 7 bases from J, with 18 bases in between. CDR1 LNHNV and CDR2 YYDKDF come from the germline V gene (reference sequence). This CDR3 region has 16 residues. The DNA for the CDR3 is TGTGCCACCAGCAGAGATAGGGGGGCCGGGACGGGTGGCTACACCTTC. It specifies CATSRDRGAGTGGYTF. The variable domain in full, with the rest retrieved from reference TRBV15 and TRBJ1-2, is DAMVIQNPRYQVTQFGKPVTLSCSQTLNHNVMYWYQQKSSQAPKLLFHYYDKDFNNEADTPDNFQSRRPNTSFCFLDIRSPGLGDTAMYLCATSRDRGAGTGGYTFGSGTRLTVV.

For this clonotype: The junction shows a germline mismatch at one end, possibly a read error. J is TRBJ2-7 and V is TRBV7-9; D not resolved. Germline lookup yields CDR1 SEHNR and CDR2 FQNEAQ (reference sequence). This CDR3 region has 12 residues. As DNA, the CDR3 is TGTGCCAGCAGCTCCTCATCTTACGGGCAGTACTTC. Its protein product is CASSSSSYGQYF.

V gene TRBV28 combines with J gene TRBJ2-1, with 7 bases that match TRBD2. CDR1 and CDR2 (germline): MDHEN, SYDVKM. Trimming at V came to 1 base and at J to 0 bases, leaving 9 bases not matched to a gene. This CDR3 comprises 18 residues. The CDR3 loop is CASSLSAGTSSSYNEQFF. CDR3 DNA sequence: TGTGCCAGCAGTTTATCAGCGGGGACCTCGAGCTCCTACAATGAGCAGTTCTTC. Drawing the rest from reference TRBV28 and TRBJ2-1, the complete variable domain is DVKVTQSSRYLVKRTGEKVFLECVQDMDHENMFWYRQDPGLGLRLIYFSYDVKMKEKGDIPEGYSVSREKKERFSLILESASTNQTSMYLCASSLSAGTSSSYNEQFFGPGTRLTVL.